These 26 T cell receptor beta chains were all obtained from the same sample, sequenced in a study of blood T cell repertoires in COVID-19. TCRdb keeps only in-frame clones here, not all; method: immunoSEQ multiplex PCR. Of 15,000 to 20,000 clones detected, 70% to 90% appear once; the ten largest clones hold less than 20%. Sequences were obtained from peripheral blood. The origin of the receptors is a human donor with active COVID-19. The donor label of this sample is uncertain.

The J gene is TRBJ1-2, the V gene TRBV20-1, with TRBD1 matching 7 bases. CDR3 size: 12 residues. Germline V gives CDR1 DFQATT, CDR2 SNEGSKA (reference sequence). Trimming at V came to 3 bases and at J to 7 bases, leaving 5 bases not matched to a gene. As DNA, the CDR3 is TGCAGTGCTAGTAGGGGGCAGGCTGGCTACACCTTC. Its protein product is CSASRGQAGYTF.

This clone was observed a single time. The DNA for the CDR3 is TGTGCCAGCTCACGGGGGCCAGGGGCCTACGAGCAGTACTTC. It is translated as CASSRGPGAYEQYF. V gene TRBV18 combines with J gene TRBJ2-7; tentative D call: TRBD1 (6 bases). The CDR3 contains 14 residues. V was shortened by 4 bases and J by 2 bases, with 12 bases between the two germline ends. Germline CDR1 is KGHSH and CDR2 is LQKENI.

DNA for the CDR3: TGTGCCAGCAGGGCAGGGGGCGGACTCTACGAGCAGTACTTC. This translates into CASRAGGGLYEQYF. The V and J genes are TRBV6-6 and TRBJ2-7, with 8 bases matching TRBD1. The CDR3 contains 14 residues. Germline lookup yields CDR1 MNHNY and CDR2 SVGAGI (reference sequence). V was pared by 6 bases and J by 3 bases, with 7 bases of the junction left unmatched.

V and J are TRBV5-5 and TRBJ1-3; D is uncertain. Germline lookup yields CDR1 SGHKS and CDR2 YYEKEE (reference sequence). V was shortened by 0 bases and J by 2 bases, with 3 bases between the two germline ends. The CDR3 contains 13 residues. The DNA of the CDR3 is TGTGCCAGCAGCTTGGCCGCTGGAAACACCATATATTTT. Translating it yields CASSLAAGNTIYF.

CDR3 sequence reads: CASSVVSGDYGYTF. Written as DNA, the CDR3 is TGTGCCAGCAGCGTAGTTTCAGGGGACTATGGCTACACCTTC. The V call is TRBV9, the J call TRBJ1-2; possible D gene TRBD1, 6 bases. The CDR3 contains 14 residues. CDR1 is SGDLS and CDR2 is YYNGEE in the germline V gene. V was shortened by 0 bases and J by 3 bases, with 9 bases between the two germline ends.

The gene calls are TRBV9 and TRBJ2-3, with D maybe TRBD2 (6 bases). This CDR3 is built from 17 residues. The V gene lost 0 bases and the J gene lost 1 base, with 15 bases spanning the gap. From germline, CDR1 is SGDLS and CDR2 YYNGEE. The CDR3 reads CASSVGQRLVGTDTQYF. CDR3 nucleotide sequence: TGTGCCAGCAGCGTAGGTCAGCGACTAGTTGGCACAGATACGCAGTATTTT.

The J gene is TRBJ1-4, the V gene TRBV6-5; tentative D call: TRBD1 (6 bases). The CDR3 has 15 amino acids. Germline CDR1 is MNHEY and CDR2 is SVGAGI. V lost 6 bases to trimming and J lost 7 bases, with 18 bases between them. CDR3 nucleotides: TGTGCCAGCAGACGGACCAGGGGAACCAGTGAAAAACTGTTTTTT. Translated, it gives CASRRTRGTSEKLFF.

This clone was seen only once. V and J are TRBV5-3 and TRBJ2-7; 10 bases match TRBD1. TRBV5-3 falls under the ORF class, with uncertain function. This CDR3 is built from 16 residues. J was trimmed by 3 bases and V by 4 bases; bases with no gene match: 10. As DNA, the CDR3 is TGTGCCAGAAGCGCGGGGGGACAGGGGATGTTCTACGAGCAGTACTTC. Translation gives CARSAGGQGMFYEQYF.

The chain is built from TRBV7-9 and TRBJ1-5; maybe TRBD1 (5 bases). In germline, CDR1 is SEHNR, CDR2 FQNEAQ (reference sequence). Trimming took off 4 bases at V and 2 bases at J, with 21 bases between the two ends. The CDR3 consists of 18 residues. The CDR3 protein is CASSSSGRSPEGNQPQHF. The DNA of the CDR3 is TGTGCCAGCAGCTCCTCAGGGCGTAGCCCCGAGGGCAATCAGCCCCAGCATTTT.

V and J are TRBV5-8 and TRBJ2-7, with D possibly being TRBD2 (5 bases). In germline, CDR1 is SGHTS, CDR2 YDEGEE. This CDR3 contains 16 residues. V lost 4 bases, J lost 1 base, and 18 bases lay in between. DNA for the CDR3: TGTGCCAGCAGCGTAACCGGGGAGCCCAAGTCCTACGAGCAGTACTTC. This encodes CASSVTGEPKSYEQYF.

The chain uses TRBV5-4 and TRBJ1-1; D is unclear. The germline V gene has CDR1 SGHNT and CDR2 YYREEE (reference sequence). The CDR3 is 12 residues long. Trimming shortened V by 0 bases and J by 10 bases, and 10 bases separated the two germline ends. CDR3 in amino acids: CASSLGPTGAFF. The CDR3 DNA is TGTGCCAGCAGCTTGGGGCCGACGGGAGCTTTCTTT.

This clone was seen more than once but under ten times. The chain recombines TRBV6-5 with TRBJ1-5; 8 bases line up with TRBD1. The CDR3 runs to 16 residues. CDR1 is MNHEY, CDR2 SVGAGI, per germline. V lost 4 bases to trimming and J lost 5 bases; unmatched junction nucleotides: 10. The CDR3 loop reads CASSSTWTGYDQPQHF. CDR3 coding DNA: TGTGCCAGCAGTTCCACCTGGACAGGGTACGATCAGCCCCAGCATTTT.

The gene calls are TRBV6-5 and TRBJ1-2; TRBD1 aligns across 8 bases. Germline V CDR1 and CDR2: MNHEY, SVGAGI. Trimming at V came to 4 bases and at J to 4 bases, leaving 5 bases not matched to a gene. CDR3 length: 14 residues. The CDR3 sequence: CASSLAGGRYGYTF. The DNA of the CDR3 is TGTGCCAGCAGTTTAGCAGGGGGCCGCTATGGCTACACCTTC.

The chain uses TRBV21-1 and TRBJ2-4; TRBD2, the table's D call, lacks a check against the DNA. TRBV21-1 is a known pseudogene. The CDR3 spans 14 residues. The CDR3 bases are TGTGCCAGCAGCACACTGATAGCCAAAAACATTCAGTACTTC. Encoded protein: CASSTLIAKNIQYF.

This clone was observed a few times. The V gene is TRBV6-5, the J gene TRBJ1-5, with TRBD1 matching 9 bases. The CDR3 sequence is 14 residues long. Germline CDR1 and CDR2: MNHEY and SVGAGI. Germline trimming cut 2 bases from V and 7 bases from J; bases unmatched to any gene: 3. In nucleotides, the CDR3 is TGTGCCAGCAGTTACACGGGACAGGGCCAGCCCCAGCATTTT. Translating gives CASSYTGQGQPQHF.

The V and J genes are TRBV11-3 and TRBJ1-3; D remains ambiguous. Per germline, CDR1 SGHNT and CDR2 YENEEA. This CDR3 region has 14 residues. Trimming pared 5 bases from V and 1 base from J, leaving 9 bases between. In DNA form, the CDR3 reads TGTGCCAGCAGCCCCGGCGGGTCTGGAAACACCATATATTTT. Translation: CASSPGGSGNTIYF.

This clone occurred once. The chain recombines TRBV19 with TRBJ2-3; TRBD2 agrees at 13 bases. Germline V gene lookup returns CDR1 LNHDA and CDR2 SQIVND (reference sequence). The CDR3 is 17 residues long. V dropped 4 bases and J dropped 5; count of bases not matched to a gene: 9. Here the CDR3 DNA reads TGTGCCAGTAGTAATAACGGACTAGCGGGGGTAGGAGATACGCAGTATTTT. Translated: CASSNNGLAGVGDTQYF. Complete variable domain (other parts from reference TRBV19 and TRBJ2-3): DGGITQSPKYLFRKEGQNVTLSCEQNLNHDAMYWYRQDPGQGLRLIYYSQIVNDFQKGDIAEGYSVSREKKESFPLTVTSAQKNPTAFYLCASSNNGLAGVGDTQYFGPGTRLTVL.

The CDR3 here is CASSLDTGVNHGYTF. The CDR3, as DNA: TGTGCCAGCTCACTTGATACAGGGGTGAATCATGGCTACACCTTC. The chain carries TRBV18 and TRBJ1-2, with 7 bases fitting TRBD1. This CDR3 has 15 amino acids. Germline values: CDR1 KGHSH, CDR2 LQKENI. V lost 4 bases to trimming and J lost 6 bases; unmatched junction nucleotides: 11.

The V gene is TRBV5-4, the J gene TRBJ2-1, with D maybe TRBD2 (6 bases). Germline CDR1 is SGHNT and CDR2 is YYREEE (reference sequence). V lost 0 bases to trimming and J lost 4 bases, with 14 bases between them. The CDR3 totals 16 residues. The CDR3 region has the DNA TGTGCCAGCAGCTTGGGAGGAGGGTCCCAGTACAATGAGCAGTTCTTC. This sequence encodes CASSLGGGSQYNEQFF. Combining the CDR3 with reference TRBV5-4 and TRBJ2-1 gives the whole variable domain ETGVTQSPTHLIKTRGQQVTLRCSSQSGHNTVSWYQQALGQGPQFIFQYYREEENGRGNFPPRFSGLQFPNYSSELNVNALELDDSALYLCASSLGGGSQYNEQFFGPGTRLTVL.

The chain is built from TRBV19 and TRBJ2-2; D is perhaps TRBD2 (5 bases). Germline-derived CDR1 and CDR2 are LNHDA and SQIVND (reference sequence). This CDR3 spans 14 amino acids. V lost 6 bases to trimming and J lost 0 bases, with 8 bases between them. CDR3 bases: TGTGCCAGTAGCCCCGGGGCGAACACCGGGGAGCTGTTTTTT. Translated: CASSPGANTGELFF.

V is TRBV28 and J is TRBJ2-3; 15 bases are shared with TRBD2. Trimming at V came to 8 bases and at J to 0 bases, leaving 9 bases not matched to a gene. CDR1 and CDR2 from the germline V gene are MDHEN and SYDVKM. This CDR3 is 18 amino acids long. CDR3 amino acids: CASPSGLAGGPSTDTQYF. As DNA, the CDR3 is TGTGCCAGCCCCTCGGGACTAGCGGGGGGCCCTAGCACAGATACGCAGTATTTT.

V is TRBV7-3 and J is TRBJ1-1; no reliable D call. CDR1 and CDR2 from the germline V gene are SGHTA and FQGTGA. Trimming removed 5 bases at V and 1 base at J, with 8 bases between. CDR3 size: 13 residues. For the CDR3, the DNA is TGTGCCAGCAGCGTATCCGGGAACACTGAAGCTTTCTTT. Translating it yields CASSVSGNTEAFF.

This chain joins TRBV6-2 or TRBV6-3 and TRBJ1-1, with D tentatively TRBD1 (5 bases). The CDR3 spans 19 residues. The V end was cut by 2 bases, the J end by 0 bases, with 22 bases between. Germline V CDR1 and CDR2: MNHEY, SVGEGT. The CDR3 nucleotides read TGTGCCAGCAGTTACACTCCAGCGGGACTGAATGAGGTGAACACTGAAGCTTTCTTT. Translated, it gives CASSYTPAGLNEVNTEAFF.

The chain joins TRBV12-5 to TRBJ1-1; no definite D call. V lost 4 bases to trimming and J lost 1 base, with 7 bases between them. The CDR3 extends over 13 amino acids. CDR1 and CDR2 (germline): LGHNT, FRNRAP. The CDR3 reads CASGSLRNTEAFF. For the CDR3, the DNA is TGTGCTAGTGGTTCCCTTCGGAACACTGAAGCTTTCTTT.

V gene TRBV10-3 combines with J gene TRBJ2-5; D uncertain. V was cut by 0 bases and J by 3 bases, with 5 bases left in between. Germline V gives CDR1 ENHRY, CDR2 SYGVKD. The CDR3 runs to 13 residues. The CDR3 reads CAISESQKETQYF. Written as DNA, the CDR3 is TGTGCCATCAGTGAGTCACAGAAAGAGACCCAGTACTTC.

This rearrangement joins TRBV19 to TRBJ1-5; the match to TRBD1 covers 8 bases. Germline V gene lookup returns CDR1 LNHDA and CDR2 SQIVND (reference sequence). The length of the CDR3 is 18 residues. V lost 4 bases and J lost 2; bases outside the gene matches: 13. CDR3 sequence reads: CASSRPSGTGVGNQPQHF. CDR3 sequence (DNA): TGTGCCAGTAGTAGGCCCTCCGGGACAGGCGTAGGCAATCAGCCCCAGCATTTT.